The 25 T cell receptor beta chains below come from one sample, sequenced in a study of blood T cell repertoires in COVID-19. Repertoires were generated with immunoSEQ multiplex PCR, while TCRdb's copy carries only in-frame clones and drops some. The sample shows about 280,000 clones, 90% of them seen only once. Sequenced: PBMCs or T cells enriched from blood (not recorded which). All receptors derive from a woman under 40 with acute COVID-19.

CDR3 sequence (DNA): TGTGCCAGCAGCCTACAGGGCTCCTACACTGAAGCTTTCTTT. The encoded protein is CASSLQGSYTEAFF. The rearrangement links TRBV7-2 to TRBJ1-1, with a tentative D call TRBD1 (6 bases). Germline CDR1 SGHTA, CDR2 FQGNSA. CDR3 length equals 14 residues. V was clipped by 5 bases and J by 3 bases, with 13 bases between them.

The rearrangement uses TRBV5-1 and TRBJ2-1; TRBD1 might be the D (6 bases). CDR1 and CDR2 from the germline V gene are SGHRS and YFSETQ. This CDR3 has 12 residues. The ends were cut back, 4 bases at V and 7 bases at J, with 9 bases in the middle. The chain's CDR3 is CASSVQGNEQFF. The DNA for the CDR3 is TGCGCCAGCAGCGTACAGGGTAATGAGCAGTTCTTC.

V and J are TRBV11-2 and TRBJ2-1, with a possible D match to TRBD2 (5 bases). The CDR3 loop spans 15 amino acids. Germline lookup yields CDR1 SGHAT and CDR2 FQNNGV. The V gene lost 2 bases and the J gene lost 5 bases, with 13 bases spanning the gap. CDR3 sequence: CASSLWETNHNEQFF. Here the CDR3 DNA reads TGTGCCAGCAGCTTATGGGAGACCAATCACAATGAGCAGTTCTTC.

The V gene is TRBV15, the J gene TRBJ2-1; D may be TRBD2 (5 bases). The V end was cut by 4 bases, the J end by 8 bases, with 9 bases between. The CDR3 has 12 residues. Germline-derived CDR1 and CDR2 are LNHNV and YYDKDF (reference sequence). CDR3 loop: CATSTLSDEQFF. CDR3 DNA: TGTGCCACCAGCACACTTAGCGATGAGCAGTTCTTC.

This chain connects TRBV28 to TRBJ2-1; D possibly corresponds to TRBD2 (5 bases). The CDR3 length is 14 residues. Looked up from germline, CDR1 is MDHEN and CDR2 is SYDVKM. V lost 7 bases and J lost 3, with 13 bases in between. CDR3 loop: CASTLGSDYNEQFF. CDR3 nucleotide sequence: TGTGCCAGCACCCTGGGTAGCGACTACAATGAGCAGTTCTTC.

This clone was picked up one time. This chain joins TRBV19 and TRBJ2-3, with 7 bases lining up with TRBD1. Germline V gene sequence: CDR1 LNHDA, CDR2 SQIVND (reference sequence). The length of the CDR3 is 13 residues. The V and J ends lost 5 bases and 2 bases, in that order; junction bases with no gene match: 1. The CDR3 DNA is TGTGCCAGTAGTGGACAGGTCACAGATACGCAGTATTTT. Its translation is CASSGQVTDTQYF.

The chain combines TRBV29-1 with TRBJ2-3; D might be TRBD2 (6 bases). The CDR3 runs to 13 residues. With 7 bases removed from V and 5 bases from J, the gap between germline ends came to 16 bases. Germline CDR1 reads SQVTM; CDR2 reads ANQGSEA. In DNA, the CDR3 is TGCAGCGCTCGGGACTCCCGGGGAGATACGCAGTATTTT. The encoded protein is CSARDSRGDTQYF.

The rearrangement uses TRBV6-2 or TRBV6-3 and TRBJ2-7; 12 nucleotides match TRBD2. Trimming took 6 bases from V and 7 from J; bases not matched to a gene: 13. Germline V gene data show CDR1 as MNHEY and CDR2 as SVGEGT. This CDR3 contains 16 residues. CDR3: CASSPIRLAGVGEQYF. DNA of the CDR3: TGTGCCAGCAGCCCGATTCGACTAGCGGGAGTAGGGGAGCAGTACTTC.

V usage is TRBV6-2 or TRBV6-3 and J usage is TRBJ2-7, with D hard to call. V shed 10 bases and J shed 2 bases, with 18 bases lying between them. The CDR3 has 14 residues. Germline-derived CDR1 and CDR2 are MNHEY and SVGEGT. In DNA form, the CDR3 reads TGTGCCACCAGCTTCGTCACGGGTGCCTACGAGCAGTACTTC. Protein sequence: CATSFVTGAYEQYF.

The V and J genes are TRBV6-5 and TRBJ2-1; 8 bases align to TRBD2. Germline V gene data show CDR1 as MNHEY and CDR2 as SVGAGI. Trimming took 2 bases from V and 7 from J; bases not matched to a gene: 7. The CDR3 is made up of 15 amino acids. The CDR3 nucleotides are TGTGCCAGCAGTTACGAATCGGGAGGGCCGAATGAGCAGTTCTTC. As protein: CASSYESGGPNEQFF.

This clone appeared a single time. The V call is TRBV10-2, the J call TRBJ1-1; 12 nucleotides align to TRBD1. Looked up from germline, CDR1 is WSHSY and CDR2 is SAAADI. The CDR3 runs 16 residues. Unmatched junction bases numbered 5, after V lost 6 bases and J lost 0 bases. CDR3 protein: CASRKGQGALNTEAFF. CDR3 DNA: TGCGCCAGCAGGAAGGGACAGGGGGCCTTGAACACTGAAGCTTTCTTT.

The CDR3 here is CASSSPRMPSGAFF. The CDR3 DNA is TGTGCCAGCAGTTCCCCCCGTATGCCCTCGGGTGCTTTCTTT. The chain employs TRBV28 and TRBJ1-1; D is unclear. This CDR3 has 14 amino acids. Germline values: CDR1 MDHEN, CDR2 SYDVKM. V lost 4 bases and J lost 11, with 20 bases in between.

The rearrangement links TRBV18 to TRBJ1-1, with D uncertain. With 3 bases removed from V and 1 base from J, the gap between germline ends came to 6 bases. The germline V gene has CDR1 KGHSH and CDR2 LQKENI. The CDR3 runs to 13 residues. CDR3 bases: TGTGCCAGCTCACCGGCCTCGAACACTGAAGCTTTCTTT. Its translation: CASSPASNTEAFF.

V and J are TRBV27 and TRBJ2-1; 11 bases match TRBD2. The CDR3 sequence is 16 residues long. Germline CDR1 and CDR2: MNHEY and SMNVEV (reference sequence). V trimming: 3 bases; J trimming: 2 bases; junction bases outside the gene matches: 3. The CDR3 DNA follows: TGTGCCAGCAGTTTCACTAGCGGGAGTCCCTACAATGAGCAGTTCTTC. Translation: CASSFTSGSPYNEQFF.

This clone occurred a few times. The chain recombines TRBV16 with TRBJ2-3; D is perhaps TRBD2 (7 bases). The CDR3 totals 14 residues. The V end was cut by 2 bases, the J end by 6 bases, with 12 bases between. Germline V CDR1 and CDR2: KGHSY, FQNENV. CDR3 DNA sequence: TGTGCCAGCAGCCAAACAGGGAGGGAGGATACGCAGTATTTT. This translates into CASSQTGREDTQYF. The variable domain in full, completed from reference TRBV16 and TRBJ2-3, reads GEEVAQTPKHLVRGEGQKAKLYCAPIKGHSYVFWYQQVLKNEFKFLISFQNENVFDETGMPKERFSAKCLPNSPCSLEIQATKLEDSAVYFCASSQTGREDTQYFGPGTRLTVL.

This chain connects TRBV6-4 to TRBJ2-7; 8 bases are shared with TRBD1. The V and J ends lost 4 bases and 7 bases, in that order; junction bases with no gene match: 3. Germline V CDR1 and CDR2: MRHNA, SNTAGT. The CDR3 has 12 residues. The CDR3 spells CASSAGQEEQYF. The CDR3 nucleotides are TGTGCCAGCAGTGCGGGACAGGAGGAGCAGTACTTC.

DNA of the CDR3: TGTGCCACCAGCAGAGCGGGTCTCGCCGGGGAGCTGTTTTTT. Protein product: CATSRAGLAGELFF. V usage is TRBV15 and J usage is TRBJ2-2; D is ambiguous. This CDR3 contains 14 residues. Germline V gene sequence: CDR1 LNHNV, CDR2 YYDKDF (reference sequence). Trimming removed 1 base at V and 6 bases at J, with 9 bases between. Full variable domain (rest looked up from reference TRBV15 and TRBJ2-2): DAMVIQNPRYQVTQFGKPVTLSCSQTLNHNVMYWYQQKSSQAPKLLFHYYDKDFNNEADTPDNFQSRRPNTSFCFLDIRSPGLGDTAMYLCATSRAGLAGELFFGEGSRLTVL.

V gene TRBV30 combines with J gene TRBJ2-7; tentatively, D is TRBD1 (6 bases). Trimming took off 5 bases at V and 3 bases at J, with 11 bases between the two ends. CDR1 is GTSNPN and CDR2 is SVGIG in the germline V gene (reference sequence). CDR3 length: 12 residues. The DNA for the CDR3 is TGTGCCTGGCAGGGGTCCGGCTACGAGCAGTACTTC. Its translation is CAWQGSGYEQYF.

Regarding this clone: Other nucleotide sequences from this sample produce the same CDR3. The chain links TRBV19 to TRBJ2-5; 8 bases map to TRBD2. With V trimmed by 3 bases and J by 1 base, 4 bases remained unmatched. The CDR3 loop spans 15 amino acids. Germline V gene lookup returns CDR1 LNHDA and CDR2 SQIVND (reference sequence). The CDR3 coding sequence is TGTGCCAGTAGTATCCCTAGCGGGCGCCAAGAGACCCAGTACTTC. It yields the protein CASSIPSGRQETQYF.

This clone was seen a few times. DNA of the CDR3: TGCGCCAGCAGCCAAGAGGGGGGGCTGAGCACAGATACGCAGTATTTT. Translating gives CASSQEGGLSTDTQYF. This rearrangement joins TRBV4-3 to TRBJ2-3, with D tentatively TRBD2 (7 bases). V gave up 0 bases and J gave up 0 bases, with 10 bases separating them. The CDR3 is 16 amino acids. In germline, CDR1 is LGHNA, CDR2 YSLEER.

The CDR3 spells CASSPRDRFLEQYF. The CDR3 DNA follows: TGTGCCAGCAGCCCGCGGGACCGATTCCTTGAACAGTACTTC. V usage is TRBV5-8 and J usage is TRBJ2-7; tentative D call: TRBD2 (6 bases). Trimming shortened V by 4 bases and J by 10 bases, and 21 bases separated the two germline ends. The germline CDR1 and CDR2 sequences are SGHTS and YDEGEE. This CDR3 is built from 14 residues.

The rearrangement joins TRBV4-1 to TRBJ2-1, with a weak D call TRBD1 (6 bases). The germline V gene encodes CDR1 MGHRA and CDR2 YSYEKL. Trimming pared 0 bases from V and 10 bases from J, leaving 16 bases between. The CDR3 loop spans 15 amino acids. This CDR3 reads CASSQESLGAWEQFF. CDR3 bases: TGCGCCAGCAGCCAAGAGTCTTTGGGGGCCTGGGAGCAGTTCTTC.

V and J are TRBV11-2 and TRBJ2-2; TRBD2 aligns across 14 bases. Trimming cost V 5 bases and J 7 bases; bases outside gene matches: 6. The CDR3 runs to 16 residues. CDR1 is SGHAT and CDR2 is FQNNGV in the germline V gene. The CDR3 loop is CASSTGTSGSFGELFF. The CDR3 region has the DNA TGTGCCAGCAGCACGGGGACTAGCGGGAGCTTCGGGGAGCTGTTTTTT.

The chain has TRBV27 and TRBJ2-5, with a possible D match to TRBD1 (5 bases). From germline, CDR1 is MNHEY and CDR2 SMNVEV (reference sequence). The CDR3 length is 12 residues. The ends were cut back, 8 bases at V and 4 bases at J, with 11 bases in the middle. The CDR3 nucleotides are TGTGCCAGCTCCGCTCAGGGAGAGACCCAGTACTTC. Its translation: CASSAQGETQYF.

This clone was seen just once. V gene TRBV30 combines with J gene TRBJ1-6; perhaps TRBD1 as D (6 bases). The CDR3 runs 15 residues. Per the germline V gene, CDR1 is GTSNPN and CDR2 is SVGIG (reference sequence). Trimming cost V 5 bases and J 1 base, with 12 bases left between them. The CDR3 region has the DNA TGTGCCTGGGGACGAACAGGGTCCTATAATTCACCCCTCCACTTT. Residues: CAWGRTGSYNSPLHF. Using reference TRBV30 and TRBJ1-6 for the parts outside the CDR3, the full variable domain is SQTIHQWPATLVQPVGSPLSLECTVEGTSNPNLYWYRQAAGRGLQLLFYSVGIGQISSEVPQNLSASRPQDRQFILSSKKLLLSDSGFYLCAWGRTGSYNSPLHFGNGTRLTVT.